The 8 T cell receptor beta chains reported below all come from one sample, sequenced in a study of Graves' ophthalmopathy and Graves' hyperthyroidism. RNA served as the template for amplifying TCR beta CDR3 regions. HTBI primers were employed in first-round RT-PCR, then a second-round multiplex PCR followed. Each CDR3 protein is one row after TCRdb ran MiXCR on the multiplex PCR reads. The profile shows 600,000 to 650,000 distinct CDR3 sequences, approximately 22% of them singletons. The sequenced material came from peripheral blood. The receptors were sampled from a young woman with stable Graves' hyperthyroidism. Some clones in this sample may be carry-over from other donors' samples.

Concerning this clonotype: One junction end does not reproduce the germline sequence, and a read error may be involved. The chain employs TRBV6-1 and TRBJ1-6; D gene unclear. Germline assignment: CDR1 MNHNS and CDR2 SASEGT. There are 18 residues in the CDR3. CDR3 coding DNA: TGTGCCAGCAGTGAACCCTCCGTGGGTTCGGACTATTATTCACCCCTCCACTTT. Translation: CASSEPSVGSDYYSPLHF.

In this sample, this clonotype turned up many times. The chain recombines TRBV10-3 with TRBJ1-2, with TRBD1 matching 7 bases. After removal of 7 bases from V and 0 bases from J, the junction contained 5 bases not matched to a gene. This CDR3 contains 14 residues. The germline V gene encodes CDR1 ENHRY and CDR2 SYGVKD. This chain's CDR3 is CAINHQGANYGYTF. CDR3 bases: TGTGCCATCAACCACCAGGGGGCTAACTATGGCTACACCTTC.

This clonotype was seen many times. V is TRBV29-1 and J is TRBJ1-1, with TRBD1 identical over 8 bases. The germline gives CDR1 SQVTM, CDR2 ANQGSEA. The CDR3 is made up of 11 amino acids. V lost 7 bases, J lost 8 bases, and 6 bases stayed unmatched. The CDR3 coding sequence is TGCAGCGATTCAAGGGACAGGGAAGCTTTCTTT. Translating gives CSDSRDREAFF.

This clonotype showed up just a few times. This sequence joins TRBV28 and TRBJ2-5, with TRBD2 matching over 8 bases. J gave up 3 bases and V 5 bases, and 14 bases lay outside the gene matches. Germline V gene sequence: CDR1 MDHEN, CDR2 SYDVKM. The CDR3 is 17 residues long. The CDR3 nucleotides read TGTGCCAGCAGTGGGGTGGGAGTAGCGGGGCCGAAAGAGACCCAGTACTTC. It specifies CASSGVGVAGPKETQYF.

J is TRBJ2-5 and V is TRBV12-3 or TRBV12-4; D unresolved. The CDR3 extends over 16 amino acids. V lost 4 bases, J lost 4 bases, and 19 bases lay in between. Written as DNA, the CDR3 is TGTGCCAGCAGTTCTAGGGTTACCTACCCCATAGAGACCCAGTACTTC. Translation: CASSSRVTYPIETQYF.

This clonotype came up many times. The junction does not match germline at one end; this may be a read error. The gene calls are TRBV29-1 and TRBJ1-5; 7 nucleotides agree with TRBD1. This CDR3 comprises 13 residues. Germline V gene data show CDR1 as SQVTM and CDR2 as ANQGSEA. As DNA, the CDR3 is TGCAGCGTTCAAGACAGGGAAGCTCAGCCCCAGCATTTT. This encodes CSVQDREAQPQHF.

This sequence joins TRBV3-1 and TRBJ1-2; weak D call: TRBD1 (5 bases). Germline assignment: CDR1 LGHDT and CDR2 YNNKEL (reference sequence). The V and J ends lost 0 bases and 8 bases respectively, with 13 bases between them. CDR3 length: 14 amino acids. DNA for the CDR3: TGTGCCAGCAGCCAAGATTGGGACGGGCGCGGCTACACCTTC. It translates to CASSQDWDGRGYTF.

This clonotype was found many times. The CDR3 bases are TGCGCCAGCCACGGACTAGCGGGGGGGCCAACGGGAGATACGCAGTATTTT. Amino acid sequence: CASHGLAGGPTGDTQYF. The chain employs TRBV5-1 and TRBJ2-3; 15 nucleotides agree with TRBD2. Trimming removed 7 bases from V and 5 bases from J; junction bases left unmatched: 11. Germline V CDR1 and CDR2: SGHRS, YFSETQ. The CDR3 runs to 17 residues.